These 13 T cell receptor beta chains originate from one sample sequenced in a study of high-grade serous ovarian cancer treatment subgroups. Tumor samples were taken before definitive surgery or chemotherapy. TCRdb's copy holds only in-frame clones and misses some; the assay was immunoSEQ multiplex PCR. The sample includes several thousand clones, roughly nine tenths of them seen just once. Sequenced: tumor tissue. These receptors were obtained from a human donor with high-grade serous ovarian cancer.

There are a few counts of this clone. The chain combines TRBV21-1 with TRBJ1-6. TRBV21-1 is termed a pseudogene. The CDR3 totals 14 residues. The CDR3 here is CASSKDGGRSPLHF. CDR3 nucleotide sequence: TGTGCCAGCAGCAAGGATGGGGGTCGGTCACCCCTCCACTTT.

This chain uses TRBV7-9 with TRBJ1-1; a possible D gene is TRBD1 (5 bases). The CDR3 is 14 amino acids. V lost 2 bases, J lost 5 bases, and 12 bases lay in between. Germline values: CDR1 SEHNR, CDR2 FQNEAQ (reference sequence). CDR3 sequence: CASSLLRGETEAFF. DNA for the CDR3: TGTGCCAGCAGCTTACTGAGGGGTGAGACTGAAGCTTTCTTT.

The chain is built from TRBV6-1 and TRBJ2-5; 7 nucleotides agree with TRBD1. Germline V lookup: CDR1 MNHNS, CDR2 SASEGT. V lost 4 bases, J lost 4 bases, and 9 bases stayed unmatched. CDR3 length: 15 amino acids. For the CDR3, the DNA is TGTGCCAGCAGTGGGGACAGTTTCGTTCTAGAGACCCAGTACTTC. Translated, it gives CASSGDSFVLETQYF.

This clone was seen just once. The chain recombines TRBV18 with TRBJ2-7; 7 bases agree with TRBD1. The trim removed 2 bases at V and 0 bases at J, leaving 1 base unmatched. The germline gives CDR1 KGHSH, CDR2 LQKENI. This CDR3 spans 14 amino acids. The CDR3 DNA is TGTGCCAGCTCACCAACAGGGGACTCCTACGAGCAGTACTTC. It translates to CASSPTGDSYEQYF.

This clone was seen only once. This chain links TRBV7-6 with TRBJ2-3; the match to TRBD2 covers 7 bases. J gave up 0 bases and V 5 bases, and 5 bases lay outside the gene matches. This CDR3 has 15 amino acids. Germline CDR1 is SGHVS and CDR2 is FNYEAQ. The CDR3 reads CASSRLAPSTDTQYF. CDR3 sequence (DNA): TGTGCCAGCAGCCGACTAGCTCCTAGCACAGATACGCAGTATTTT.

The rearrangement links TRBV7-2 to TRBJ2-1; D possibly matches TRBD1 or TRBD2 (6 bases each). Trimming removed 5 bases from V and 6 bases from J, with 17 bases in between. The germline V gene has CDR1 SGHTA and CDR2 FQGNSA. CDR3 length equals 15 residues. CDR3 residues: CASSPGRGVPNEQFF. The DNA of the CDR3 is TGTGCCAGCAGCCCTGGAAGGGGGGTACCCAATGAGCAGTTCTTC.

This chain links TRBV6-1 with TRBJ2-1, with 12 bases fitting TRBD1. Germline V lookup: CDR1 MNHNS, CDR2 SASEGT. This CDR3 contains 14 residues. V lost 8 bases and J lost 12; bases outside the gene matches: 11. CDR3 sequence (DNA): TGTGCCAGCGGGCGGGGACAGGGGGCTTGGCGGCAGTTCTTC. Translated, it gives CASGRGQGAWRQFF.

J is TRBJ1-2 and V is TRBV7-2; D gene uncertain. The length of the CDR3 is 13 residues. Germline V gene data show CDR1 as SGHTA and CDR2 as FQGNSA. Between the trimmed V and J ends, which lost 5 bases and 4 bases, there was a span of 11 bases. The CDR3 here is CASSPEGIYGYTF. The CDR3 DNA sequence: TGTGCCAGCAGCCCTGAGGGAATCTATGGCTACACCTTC.

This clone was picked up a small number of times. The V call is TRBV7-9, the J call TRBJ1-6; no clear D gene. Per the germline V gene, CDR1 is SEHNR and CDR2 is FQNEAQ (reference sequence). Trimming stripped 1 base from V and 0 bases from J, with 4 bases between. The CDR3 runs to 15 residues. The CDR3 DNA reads TGTGCCAGCAGCTTAGAGAGCTCCTATAATTCACCCCTCCACTTT. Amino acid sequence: CASSLESSYNSPLHF.

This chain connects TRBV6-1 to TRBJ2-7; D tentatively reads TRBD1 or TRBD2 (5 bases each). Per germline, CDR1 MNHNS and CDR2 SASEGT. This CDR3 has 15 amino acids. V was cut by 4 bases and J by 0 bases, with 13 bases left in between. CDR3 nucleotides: TGTGCCAGCAGTGGGTGGGACCGGAGCTCCTACGAGCAGTACTTC. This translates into CASSGWDRSSYEQYF.

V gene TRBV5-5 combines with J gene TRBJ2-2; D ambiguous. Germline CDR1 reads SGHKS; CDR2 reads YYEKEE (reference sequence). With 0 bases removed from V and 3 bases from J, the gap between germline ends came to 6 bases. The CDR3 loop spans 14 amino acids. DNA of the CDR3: TGTGCCAGCAGCTTGGTCGAGGACACCGGGGAGCTGTTTTTT. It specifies CASSLVEDTGELFF.

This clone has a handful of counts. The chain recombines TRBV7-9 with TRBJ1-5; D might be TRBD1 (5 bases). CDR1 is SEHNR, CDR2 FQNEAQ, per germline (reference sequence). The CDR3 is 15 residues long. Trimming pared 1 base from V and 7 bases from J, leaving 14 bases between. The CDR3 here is CASSLGDGEGQPQHF. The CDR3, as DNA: TGTGCCAGCAGCTTAGGGGACGGGGAGGGGCAGCCCCAGCATTTT.

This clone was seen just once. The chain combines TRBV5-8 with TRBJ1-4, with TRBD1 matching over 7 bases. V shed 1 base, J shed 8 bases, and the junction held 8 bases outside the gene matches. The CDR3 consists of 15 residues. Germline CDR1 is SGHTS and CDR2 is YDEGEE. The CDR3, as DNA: TGTGCCAGCAGCTTGCAGGGGGGAGTTTGGGAAAAACTGTTTTTT. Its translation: CASSLQGGVWEKLFF.